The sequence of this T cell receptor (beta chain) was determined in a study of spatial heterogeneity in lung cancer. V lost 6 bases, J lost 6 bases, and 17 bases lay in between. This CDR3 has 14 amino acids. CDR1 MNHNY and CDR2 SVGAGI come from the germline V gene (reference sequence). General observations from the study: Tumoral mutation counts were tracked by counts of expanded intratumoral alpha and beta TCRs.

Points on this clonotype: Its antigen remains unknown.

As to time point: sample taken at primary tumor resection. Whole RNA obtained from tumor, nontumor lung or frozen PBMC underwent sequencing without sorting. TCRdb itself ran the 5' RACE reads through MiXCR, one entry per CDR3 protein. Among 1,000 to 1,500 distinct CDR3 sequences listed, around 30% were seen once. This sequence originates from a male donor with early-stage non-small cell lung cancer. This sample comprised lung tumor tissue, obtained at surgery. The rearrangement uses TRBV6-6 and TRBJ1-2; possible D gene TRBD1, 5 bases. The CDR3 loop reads CASRPGGLLDGYTF. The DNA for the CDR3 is TGTGCCAGCAGACCCGGGGGACTTCTTGATGGCTACACCTTC.